This T cell receptor beta chain was identified during a study of control samples from healthy donors and cancer patients. Only in-frame clones appear in the TCRdb table, and some are missing; sequencing was by immunoSEQ multiplex PCR. This table has 65,000 to 90,000 clones, about 94% appearing once. The V gene lost 3 bases and the J gene lost 14 bases, with 17 bases spanning the gap. Germline values: CDR1 MDHEN, CDR2 SYDVKM. This CDR3 comprises 14 residues. The material sequenced was blood. V gene TRBV28 combines with J gene TRBJ1-6; no clear D gene. The sequence derives from a woman in her thirties in good health. The CDR3 is CASSFQRTGLTLHF. CDR3 sequence (DNA): TGTGCCAGCAGTTTCCAGCGGACGGGTCTTACCCTCCACTTT.